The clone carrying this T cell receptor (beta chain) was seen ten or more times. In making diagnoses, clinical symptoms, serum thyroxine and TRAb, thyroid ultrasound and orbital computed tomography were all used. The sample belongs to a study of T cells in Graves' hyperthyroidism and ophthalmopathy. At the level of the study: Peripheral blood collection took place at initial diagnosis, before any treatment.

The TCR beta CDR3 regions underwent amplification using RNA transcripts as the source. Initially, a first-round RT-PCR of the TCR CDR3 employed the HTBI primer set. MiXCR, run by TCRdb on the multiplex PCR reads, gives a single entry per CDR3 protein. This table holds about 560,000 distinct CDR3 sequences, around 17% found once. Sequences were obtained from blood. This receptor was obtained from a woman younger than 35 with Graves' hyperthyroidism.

The DNA of the CDR3 is TGTGCCAGCAGCTTAAGCGGGCAGGGGGATCTCGAGCAGTACTTC. It codes for CASSLSGQGDLEQYF. V is TRBV7-3 and J is TRBJ2-7; TRBD1 agrees at 7 bases. Germline CDR1 and CDR2: SGHTA and FQGTGA. CDR3 length equals 15 residues. V shed 1 base, J shed 6 bases, and the junction held 9 bases outside the gene matches.